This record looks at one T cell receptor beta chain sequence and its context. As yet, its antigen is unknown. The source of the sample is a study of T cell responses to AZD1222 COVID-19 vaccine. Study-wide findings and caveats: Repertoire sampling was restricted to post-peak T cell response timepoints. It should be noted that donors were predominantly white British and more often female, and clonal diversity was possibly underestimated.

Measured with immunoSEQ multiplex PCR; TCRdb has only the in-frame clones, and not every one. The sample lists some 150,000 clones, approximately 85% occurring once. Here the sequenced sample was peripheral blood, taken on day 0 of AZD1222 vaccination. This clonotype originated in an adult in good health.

This chain's CDR3 is CARAGGNRDSQGESNEKLFF. For the CDR3, the DNA is TGTGCCAGGGCGGGAGGAAACCGGGACAGCCAAGGCGAATCTAATGAAAAACTGTTTTTT. The V and J genes are TRBV6-4 and TRBJ1-4; TRBD1 matches at 7 bases. Germline V gives CDR1 MRHNA, CDR2 SNTAGT. Trimming took 9 bases from V and 3 from J; bases not matched to a gene: 25. The CDR3 runs to 20 residues.